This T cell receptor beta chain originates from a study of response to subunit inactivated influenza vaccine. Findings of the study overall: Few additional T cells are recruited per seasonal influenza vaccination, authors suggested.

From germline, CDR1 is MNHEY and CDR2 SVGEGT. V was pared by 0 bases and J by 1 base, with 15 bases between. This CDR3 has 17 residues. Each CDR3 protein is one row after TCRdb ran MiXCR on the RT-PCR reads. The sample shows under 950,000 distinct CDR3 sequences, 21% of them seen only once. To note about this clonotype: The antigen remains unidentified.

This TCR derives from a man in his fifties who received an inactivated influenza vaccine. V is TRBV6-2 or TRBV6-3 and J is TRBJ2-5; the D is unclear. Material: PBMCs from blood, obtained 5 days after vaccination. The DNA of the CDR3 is TGTGCCAGCAGTTACTCGATCGGGCTTGGGCCCCAAGAGACCCAGTACTTC. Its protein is CASSYSIGLGPQETQYF.